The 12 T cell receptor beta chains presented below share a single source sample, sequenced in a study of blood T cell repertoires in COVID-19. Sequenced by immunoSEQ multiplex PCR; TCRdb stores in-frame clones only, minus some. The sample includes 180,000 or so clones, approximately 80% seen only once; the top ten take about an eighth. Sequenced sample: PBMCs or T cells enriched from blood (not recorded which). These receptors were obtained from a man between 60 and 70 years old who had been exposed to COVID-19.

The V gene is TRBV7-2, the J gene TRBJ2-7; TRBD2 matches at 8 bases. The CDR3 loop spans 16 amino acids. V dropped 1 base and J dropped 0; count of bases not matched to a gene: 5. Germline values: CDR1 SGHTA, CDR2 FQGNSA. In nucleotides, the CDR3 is TGTGCCAGCAGCTTAGTAGCGGGACGGAGCTCCTACGAGCAGTACTTC. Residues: CASSLVAGRSSYEQYF. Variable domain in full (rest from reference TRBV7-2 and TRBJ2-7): GAGVSQSPSNKVTEKGKDVELRCDPISGHTALYWYRQSLGQGLEFLIYFQGNSAPDKSGLPSDRFSAERTGGSVSTLTIQRTQQEDSAVYLCASSLVAGRSSYEQYFGPGTRLTVT.

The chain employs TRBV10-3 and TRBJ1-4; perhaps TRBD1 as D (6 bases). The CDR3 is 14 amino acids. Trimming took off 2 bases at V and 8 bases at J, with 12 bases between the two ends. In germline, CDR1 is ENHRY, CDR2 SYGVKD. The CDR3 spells CAISEAQGSEKLFF. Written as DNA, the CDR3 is TGTGCCATCAGTGAGGCTCAGGGGTCGGAAAAACTGTTTTTT.

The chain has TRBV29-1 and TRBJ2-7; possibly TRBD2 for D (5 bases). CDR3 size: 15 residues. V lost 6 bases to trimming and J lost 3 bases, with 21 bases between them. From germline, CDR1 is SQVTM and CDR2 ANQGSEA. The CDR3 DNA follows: TGCAGCGTCACCGGGTACGGGGTACGGGACTACGAGCAGTACTTC. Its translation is CSVTGYGVRDYEQYF.

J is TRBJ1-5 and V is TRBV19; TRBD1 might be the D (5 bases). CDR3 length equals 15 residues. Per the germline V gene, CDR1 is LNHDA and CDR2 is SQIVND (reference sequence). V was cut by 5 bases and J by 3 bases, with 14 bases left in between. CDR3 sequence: CASSFSGQVNQPQHF. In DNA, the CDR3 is TGTGCCAGTAGTTTCTCAGGGCAGGTCAATCAGCCCCAGCATTTT. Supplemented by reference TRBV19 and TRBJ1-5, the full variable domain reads DGGITQSPKYLFRKEGQNVTLSCEQNLNHDAMYWYRQDPGQGLRLIYYSQIVNDFQKGDIAEGYSVSREKKESFPLTVTSAQKNPTAFYLCASSFSGQVNQPQHFGDGTRLSIL.

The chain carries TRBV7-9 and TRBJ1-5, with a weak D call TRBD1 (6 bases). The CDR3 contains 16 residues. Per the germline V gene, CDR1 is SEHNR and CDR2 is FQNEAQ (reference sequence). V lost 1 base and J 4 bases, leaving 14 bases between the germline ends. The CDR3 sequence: CASSLELGAGNQPQHF. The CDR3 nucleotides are TGTGCCAGCAGCTTAGAACTGGGGGCAGGTAATCAGCCCCAGCATTTT.

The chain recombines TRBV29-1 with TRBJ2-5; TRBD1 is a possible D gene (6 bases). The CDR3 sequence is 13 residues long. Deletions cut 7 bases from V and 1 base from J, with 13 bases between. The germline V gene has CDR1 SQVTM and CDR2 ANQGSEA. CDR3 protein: CSARDTPQETQYF. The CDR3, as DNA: TGCAGCGCCCGGGACACACCCCAAGAGACCCAGTACTTC.

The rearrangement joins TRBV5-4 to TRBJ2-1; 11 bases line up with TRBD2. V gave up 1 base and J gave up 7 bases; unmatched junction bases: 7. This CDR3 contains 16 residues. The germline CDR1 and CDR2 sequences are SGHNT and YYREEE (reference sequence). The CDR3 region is CASSLSLAGGRNEQFF. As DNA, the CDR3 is TGTGCCAGCAGCTTGTCGTTAGCGGGAGGGCGAAATGAGCAGTTCTTC.

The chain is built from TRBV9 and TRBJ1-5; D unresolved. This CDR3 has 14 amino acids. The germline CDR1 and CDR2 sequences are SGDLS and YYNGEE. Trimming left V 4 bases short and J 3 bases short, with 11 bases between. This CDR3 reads CASSPGLLNQPQHF. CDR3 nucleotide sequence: TGTGCCAGCAGCCCTGGACTGCTCAATCAGCCCCAGCATTTT.

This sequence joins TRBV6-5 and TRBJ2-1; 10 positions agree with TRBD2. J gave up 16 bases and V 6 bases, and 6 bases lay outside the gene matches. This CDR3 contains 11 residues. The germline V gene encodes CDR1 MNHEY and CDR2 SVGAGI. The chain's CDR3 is CASREREGPFF. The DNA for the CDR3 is TGTGCCAGCAGGGAGCGGGAGGGCCCCTTCTTC.

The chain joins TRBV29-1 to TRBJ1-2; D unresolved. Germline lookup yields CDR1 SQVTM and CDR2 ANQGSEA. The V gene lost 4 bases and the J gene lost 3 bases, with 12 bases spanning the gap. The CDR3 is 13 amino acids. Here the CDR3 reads CSVGHNDYYGYTF. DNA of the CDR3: TGCAGCGTTGGACACAACGATTACTATGGCTACACCTTC.

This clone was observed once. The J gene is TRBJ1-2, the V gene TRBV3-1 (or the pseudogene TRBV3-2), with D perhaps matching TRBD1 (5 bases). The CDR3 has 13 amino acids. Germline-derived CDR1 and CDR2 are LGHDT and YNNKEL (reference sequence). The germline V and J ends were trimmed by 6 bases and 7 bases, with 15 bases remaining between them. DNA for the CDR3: TGTGCCAGCAGTGGACAAGCGACCTTTGGCTACACCTTC. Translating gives CASSGQATFGYTF.

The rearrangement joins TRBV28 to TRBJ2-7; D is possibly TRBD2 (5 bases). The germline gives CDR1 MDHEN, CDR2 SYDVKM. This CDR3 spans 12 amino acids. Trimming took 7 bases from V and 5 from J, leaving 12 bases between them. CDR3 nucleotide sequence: TGTGCCAGCAAGGTCCCCGGGAACGAGCAGTACTTC. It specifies CASKVPGNEQYF.